This is a list of T cell receptor beta chains from one sample in a study of T cells after yellow fever vaccination. Using its own MiXCR run on the 5' RACE reads, TCRdb lists one record per CDR3 protein. The sample carries about 220,000 distinct CDR3 sequences, approximately 3% recorded once. The material sequenced was CD4+ T cells sorted from PBMCs, taken 10 days after the yellow fever booster vaccination. These receptors were taken from a man between 18 and 35 years old who received the YFV17D yellow fever vaccine. Both conserved end residues are part of each CDR3. Each record gives: V gene, J gene, D gene, CDR3 length, clone size, CDR3 DNA, CDR3 protein. A D gene is named only where the DNA matches it firmly. A row's size may be missing; if present it is once, few, many or a size class.

TRBV6-5	TRBJ2-1	TRBD2	17	few	TGTGCCAGCAGTTTACTCACCGGGACTAGCGGGGTGGCTGAGCAGTTCTTC	CASSLLTGTSGVAEQFF
TRBV5-4	TRBJ2-3	NA	15	many	TGTGCCAGCAGCTTGGACAGCCATCGCACAGATACGCAGTATTTT	CASSLDSHRTDTQYF
TRBV18	TRBJ2-1	TRBD2	16	many	TGTGCCAGCTCACCAATGGCCAGCGGGGGGGCAAGTGAGCAGTTCTTC	CASSPMASGGASEQFF
TRBV25-1	TRBJ2-1	TRBD2	13	many	TGTGCCAGCAGCGGGGGGGCCACCAATGAGCAGTTCTTC	CASSGGATNEQFF
TRBV2	TRBJ2-6	NA	15	few	TGTGCCAGCAGCGCAGCAGAATCTGGGGCCAACGTCCTGACTTTC	CASSAAESGANVLTF
TRBV20-1	TRBJ1-6	NA	15	few	TGCAGTGCTAGAGATTGGGGAGGGGCGGCGTCACCCCTCCACTTT	CSARDWGGAASPLHF
TRBV6-5	TRBJ1-5	NA	19	many	TGTGCCAGCAGCCAAGACTGGGGACCTAGTACCGGTCCTAATCAGCCCCAGCATTTT	CASSQDWGPSTGPNQPQHF
TRBV6-2/TRBV6-3	TRBJ2-2	NA	15	few	TGTGCCAGCAGTGAGCTAGCATCCGCGATTCCGGAGCTGTTTTTT	CASSELASAIPELFF
TRBV10-3	TRBJ1-3	TRBD1	13	many	TGTGCCATCAGTTGGACAGGGGGAAACACCATATATTTT	CAISWTGGNTIYF
TRBV6-5	TRBJ2-1	TRBD1	15	many	TGTGCCAGCAGGTTCCCGGGACAGGGATCCGATGAGCAGTTCTTC	CASRFPGQGSDEQFF
TRBV4-1	TRBJ1-6	NA	15	NA	TGCGCCAGCAGCCGGGGGGGAAGCTATAATTCACCCCTCCACTTT	CASSRGGSYNSPLHF
TRBV12-3/TRBV12-4	TRBJ1-5	TRBD1	14	NA	TGTGCCAGCAGTTGGGGACAGGGGAATCAGCCCCAGCATTTT	CASSWGQGNQPQHF
TRBV18	TRBJ2-5	NA	15	NA	TGTTCCAGCTCACCGCGCCTGACAGTCCAAGAGACCCAGTACTTC	CSSSPRLTVQETQYF
TRBV12-3/TRBV12-4	TRBJ1-1	NA	13	many	TGTGCCAGCAGCCCCGGCTGGAACACTGAAGCTTTCTTT	CASSPGWNTEAFF
TRBV12-3/TRBV12-4	TRBJ1-5	NA	15	few	TGTGCCAGCAGGCGGCCGGGACGGGGCAATCAGCCCCAGCATTTT	CASRRPGRGNQPQHF
TRBV4-1	TRBJ2-7	NA	18	many	TGCGCCAGCAGCCCCCCCGGTGGTCAGAGTAAATTCTCCTACGAGCAGTACTTC	CASSPPGGQSKFSYEQYF
TRBV30	TRBJ1-6	NA	17	few	TGTGCCTGGAGTCCGAACGACCGGAGCTCCTATAATTCACCCCTCCACTTT	CAWSPNDRSSYNSPLHF
TRBV5-1	TRBJ2-2	NA	15	many	TGCGCCAGCAGCTTACAGCTCCCGGAGGCCGGGGAGCTGTTTTTT	CASSLQLPEAGELFF
TRBV20-1	TRBJ1-3	TRBD1	15	many	TGCAGTGCTAGAGATGGACAGGGCTCAGGAAACACCATATATTTT	CSARDGQGSGNTIYF
TRBV5-1	TRBJ2-1	NA	15	many	TGCGCCAGCAGCTTGGACGGCGAAGTAAACAATGAGCAGTTCTTC	CASSLDGEVNNEQFF
TRBV5-4	TRBJ1-1	NA	16	many	TGTGCCAGCAGCGCCGCAAGGGGGGGCGAGAACACTGAAGCTTTCTTT	CASSAARGGENTEAFF
TRBV15	TRBJ1-3	NA	11	NA	TGTGCCACCAGAGAGGGAAACACCATATATTTT	CATREGNTIYF
TRBV27	TRBJ1-1	NA	16	NA	TGTGCCAGCAGTCCCTTGGGGGCGAACATATACACTGAAGCTTTCTTT	CASSPLGANIYTEAFF
TRBV15	TRBJ1-6	TRBD1	18	many	TGTGCCACCAGCGCGCCGAGTAGACTCACAGGGGCTAATTCACCCCTCCACTTT	CATSAPSRLTGANSPLHF
TRBV11-2	TRBJ2-5	NA	15	many	TGTGCCAGCAGCTTTGAGTGGGGTCCTCAAGAGACCCAGTACTTC	CASSFEWGPQETQYF
TRBV18	TRBJ2-3	NA	15	NA	TGTGCCAGCTCTCCGGGGTCCCTAAGCACAGATACGCAGTATTTT	CASSPGSLSTDTQYF
TRBV7-2	TRBJ1-5	TRBD1	15	NA	TGTGCCAGCAGCTGGTGGACAGGGAGCAATCAGCCCCAGCATTTT	CASSWWTGSNQPQHF
TRBV12-3/TRBV12-4	TRBJ2-7	NA	13	many	TGTGCCAGCGGGGGGATATACGGTGGGGAGCAGTACTTC	CASGGIYGGEQYF
TRBV7-3	TRBJ2-2	NA	12	many	TGTGCCAGCAGTTGGGGGTCCGGGGAGCTGTTTTTT	CASSWGSGELFF
TRBV5-1	TRBJ1-1	NA	15	many	TGCGCCAGCAGCGGAACTGGCCCCATGAACACTGAAGCTTTCTTT	CASSGTGPMNTEAFF
TRBV20-1	TRBJ1-5	NA	15	few	TGCAGTGCTAGCCCCACAGGCGGGGCCGGTCAGCCCCAGCATTTT	CSASPTGGAGQPQHF
TRBV10-3	TRBJ2-3	TRBD2	15	many	TGTGCCATCAGTGCGAATAGCGGGGGGACAGATACGCAGTATTTT	CAISANSGGTDTQYF
TRBV5-1	TRBJ1-4	NA	19	many	TGCGCCAGCAGCTTGAGGTCCGGGGCGAAAACGGGATCTAATGAAAAACTGTTTTTT	CASSLRSGAKTGSNEKLFF